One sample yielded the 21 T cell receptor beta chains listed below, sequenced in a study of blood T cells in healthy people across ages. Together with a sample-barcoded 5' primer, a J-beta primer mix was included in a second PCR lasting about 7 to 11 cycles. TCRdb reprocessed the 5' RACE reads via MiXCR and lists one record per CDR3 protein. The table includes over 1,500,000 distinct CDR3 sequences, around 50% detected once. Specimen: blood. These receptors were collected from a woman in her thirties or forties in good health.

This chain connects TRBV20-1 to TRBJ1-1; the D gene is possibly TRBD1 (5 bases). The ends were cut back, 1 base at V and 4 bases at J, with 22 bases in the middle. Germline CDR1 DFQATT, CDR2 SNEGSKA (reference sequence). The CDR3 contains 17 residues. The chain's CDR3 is CSARGGWKGPGSTEAFF. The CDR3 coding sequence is TGCAGTGCTAGAGGGGGGTGGAAGGGACCAGGATCCACTGAAGCTTTCTTT.

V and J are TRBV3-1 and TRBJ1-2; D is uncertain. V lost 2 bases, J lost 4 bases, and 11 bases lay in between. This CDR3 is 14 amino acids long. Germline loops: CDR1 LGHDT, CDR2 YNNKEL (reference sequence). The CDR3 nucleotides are TGTGCCAGCAGCCAATCAGAGAGAGGCTATGGCTACACCTTC. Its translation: CASSQSERGYGYTF.

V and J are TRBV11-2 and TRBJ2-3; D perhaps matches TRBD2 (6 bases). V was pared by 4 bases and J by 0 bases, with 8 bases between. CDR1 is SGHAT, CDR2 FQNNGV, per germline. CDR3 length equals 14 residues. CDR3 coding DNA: TGTGCCAGCAGCTCTAGCGTGAGCACAGATACGCAGTATTTT. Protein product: CASSSSVSTDTQYF.

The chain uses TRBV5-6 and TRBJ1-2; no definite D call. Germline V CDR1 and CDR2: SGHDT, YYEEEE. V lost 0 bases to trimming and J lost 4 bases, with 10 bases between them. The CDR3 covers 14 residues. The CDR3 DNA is TGTGCCAGCAGCTTGGACAGAGTGGGCTATGGCTACACCTTC. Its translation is CASSLDRVGYGYTF.

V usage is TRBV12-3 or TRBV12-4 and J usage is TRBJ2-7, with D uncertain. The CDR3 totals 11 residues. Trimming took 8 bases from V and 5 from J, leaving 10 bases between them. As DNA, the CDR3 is TGTGCCAGCCGCAATAGAGACGAGCAGTACTTC. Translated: CASRNRDEQYF.

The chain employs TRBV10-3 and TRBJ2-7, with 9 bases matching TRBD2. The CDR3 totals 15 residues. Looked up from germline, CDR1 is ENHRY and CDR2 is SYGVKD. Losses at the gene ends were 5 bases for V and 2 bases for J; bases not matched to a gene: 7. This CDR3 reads CAISSTSGLTYEQYF. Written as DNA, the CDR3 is TGTGCCATCAGTTCGACTAGCGGTCTTACCTACGAGCAGTACTTC.

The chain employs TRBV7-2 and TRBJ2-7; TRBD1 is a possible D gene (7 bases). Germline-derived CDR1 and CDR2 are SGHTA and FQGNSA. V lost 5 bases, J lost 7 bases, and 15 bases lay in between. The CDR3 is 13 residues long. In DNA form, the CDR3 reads TGTGCCAGCAGCCGTACAGGGGAGGAAGAGCAGTACTTC. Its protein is CASSRTGEEEQYF.

The CDR3 protein is CASSLVGAGGGSSYNEQFF. The DNA for the CDR3 is TGCGCCAGCAGCTTGGTTGGAGCGGGGGGGGGTAGCTCCTACAATGAGCAGTTCTTC. The chain recombines TRBV5-1 with TRBJ2-1; 10 bases match TRBD2. Trimming cost V 0 bases and J 0 bases; bases outside gene matches: 9. Germline V gene lookup returns CDR1 SGHRS and CDR2 YFSETQ. This CDR3 has 19 residues.

In DNA form, the CDR3 reads TGTGCAGACCGACAGGGACCCAATGAGCAGTTCTTC. Its protein product is CADRQGPNEQFF. The V and J genes are TRBV7-9 and TRBJ2-1; 7 positions agree with TRBD1. Germline CDR1 SEHNR, CDR2 FQNEAQ (reference sequence). The CDR3 length is 12 residues. Filled out from reference TRBV7-9 and TRBJ2-1, the complete variable domain reads DTGVSQNPRHKITKRGQNVTFRCDPISEHNRLYWYRQTLGQGPEFLTYFQNEAQLEKSRLLSDRFSAERPKGSFSTLEIQRTEQGDSAMYLCADRQGPNEQFFGPGTRLTVL.

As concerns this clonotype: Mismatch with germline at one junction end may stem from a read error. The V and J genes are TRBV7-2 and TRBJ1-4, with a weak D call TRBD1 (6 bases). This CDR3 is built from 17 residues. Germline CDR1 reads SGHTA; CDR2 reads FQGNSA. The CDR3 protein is CASSLEFPDSLNERLFF. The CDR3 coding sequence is TGTGCCAGCAGCTTAGAGTTCCCGGACAGCCTAAATGAAAGACTGTTTTTT.

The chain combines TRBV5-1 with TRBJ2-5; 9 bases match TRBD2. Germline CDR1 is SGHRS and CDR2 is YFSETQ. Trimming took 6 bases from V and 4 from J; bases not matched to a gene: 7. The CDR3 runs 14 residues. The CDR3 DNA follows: TGCGCCAGCACCCTGGGACTAGCCCTAGAGACCCAGTACTTC. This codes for CASTLGLALETQYF.

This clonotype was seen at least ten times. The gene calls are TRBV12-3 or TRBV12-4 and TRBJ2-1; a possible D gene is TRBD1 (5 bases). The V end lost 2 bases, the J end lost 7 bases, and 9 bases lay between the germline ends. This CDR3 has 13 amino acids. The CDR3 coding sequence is TGTGCCAGCAGTTTAAACAGGTGGAATGAGCAGTTCTTC. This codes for CASSLNRWNEQFF.

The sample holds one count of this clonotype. The CDR3 DNA sequence: TGTGCCAGCAGCAAAGCCGGGACTAGCGGGGGGACCCAAGAGACCCAGTACTTC. This sequence encodes CASSKAGTSGGTQETQYF. The V gene is TRBV21-1, the J gene TRBJ2-5; the D call of TRBD2 is as the table states it, not checked on the DNA. TRBV21-1 has pseudogene status. This CDR3 comprises 18 residues.

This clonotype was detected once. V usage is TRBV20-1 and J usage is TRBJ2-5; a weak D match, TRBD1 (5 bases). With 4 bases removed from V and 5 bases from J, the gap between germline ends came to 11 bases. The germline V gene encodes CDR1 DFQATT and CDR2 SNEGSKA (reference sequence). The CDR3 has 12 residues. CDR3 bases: TGCAGTGCTAAAGGGGTTGGGGAGACCCAGTACTTC. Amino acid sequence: CSAKGVGETQYF.

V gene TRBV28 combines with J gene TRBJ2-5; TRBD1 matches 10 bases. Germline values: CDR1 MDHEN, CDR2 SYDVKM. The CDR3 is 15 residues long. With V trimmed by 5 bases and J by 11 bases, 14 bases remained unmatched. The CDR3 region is CASSVDRGLFNEQYF. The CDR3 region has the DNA TGTGCCAGCAGTGTGGACAGGGGGTTATTCAATGAGCAGTACTTC.

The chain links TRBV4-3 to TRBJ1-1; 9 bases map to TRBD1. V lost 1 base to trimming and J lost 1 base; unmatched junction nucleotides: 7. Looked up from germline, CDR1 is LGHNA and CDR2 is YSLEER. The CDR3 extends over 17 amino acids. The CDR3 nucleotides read TGCGCCAGCAGCCAAGCGGACAGGGGCTATGGGAACACTGAAGCTTTCTTT. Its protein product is CASSQADRGYGNTEAFF.

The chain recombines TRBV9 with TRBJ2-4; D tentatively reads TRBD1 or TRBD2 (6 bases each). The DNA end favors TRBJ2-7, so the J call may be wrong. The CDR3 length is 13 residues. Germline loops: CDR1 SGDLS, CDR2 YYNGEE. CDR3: CASRAPGAHEQYF. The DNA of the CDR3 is TGTGCCAGCCGCGCGCCGGGGGCACACGAGCAGTACTTC.

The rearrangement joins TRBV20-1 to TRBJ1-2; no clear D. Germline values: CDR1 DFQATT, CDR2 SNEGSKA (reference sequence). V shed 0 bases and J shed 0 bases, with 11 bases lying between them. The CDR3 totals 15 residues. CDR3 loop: CSARDLDVANYGYTF. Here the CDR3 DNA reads TGCAGTGCTAGAGATCTTGACGTAGCTAACTATGGCTACACCTTC.

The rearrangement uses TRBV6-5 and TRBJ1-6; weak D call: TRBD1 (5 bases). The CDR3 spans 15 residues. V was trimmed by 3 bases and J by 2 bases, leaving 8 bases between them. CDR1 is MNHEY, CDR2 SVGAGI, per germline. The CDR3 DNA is TGTGCCAGCAGTTATGGGGGTCCCTATAATTCACCCCTCCACTTT. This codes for CASSYGGPYNSPLHF.

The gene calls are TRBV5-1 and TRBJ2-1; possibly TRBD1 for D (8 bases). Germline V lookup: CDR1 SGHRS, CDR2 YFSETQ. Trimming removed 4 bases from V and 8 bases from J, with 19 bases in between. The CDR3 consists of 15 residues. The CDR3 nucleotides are TGCGCCAGCAGCCTGGACAGGGAGGGTTCGGATGAGCAGTTCTTC. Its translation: CASSLDREGSDEQFF.

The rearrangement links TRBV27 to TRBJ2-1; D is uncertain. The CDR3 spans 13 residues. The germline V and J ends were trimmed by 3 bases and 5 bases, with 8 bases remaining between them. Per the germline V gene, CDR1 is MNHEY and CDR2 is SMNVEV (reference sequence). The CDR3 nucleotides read TGTGCCAGCAGTTTGACGGGCCACAATGAGCAGTTCTTC. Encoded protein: CASSLTGHNEQFF.